This T cell receptor (beta chain) was captured in a study of technical replicates of blood from a handful of donors. TCRdb's table, derived via immunoSEQ multiplex PCR, lists solely in-frame clones and lacks some. This sample has about 76,000 clones, with roughly 96% found just once. This CDR3 has 17 amino acids. The sequenced material came from T cells isolated from PBMCs. This clonotype originated in a human donor in good health. The V and J genes are TRBV21-1 and TRBJ1-6; TRBD1, the table's D call, lacks a check against the DNA. TRBV21-1 is a listed pseudogene. This CDR3 is CASSNSGYSSYNSPLHF. As DNA, the CDR3 is TGTGCCAGCAGCAATTCAGGGTATAGCTCCTATAATTCACCCCTCCACTTT.